This T cell receptor (beta chain) was sequenced for a study of T cell responses to AZD1222 COVID-19 vaccine. Some clones are missing from TCRdb's copy, which holds only in-frame ones; the method was immunoSEQ multiplex PCR. The sample has approximately 100,000 clones, over 75% seen once. Trimming cost V 6 bases and J 0 bases; bases outside gene matches: 7. CDR1 is MDHEN, CDR2 SYDVKM, per germline. The CDR3 contains 15 residues. The TCR sequence derives from an adult in good health. The chain recombines TRBV28 with TRBJ1-1; 7 positions match TRBD1. The starting material was peripheral blood, obtained on day 0 of AZD1222 vaccination. The CDR3 sequence: CASSPTGAMNTEAFF. CDR3 nucleotide sequence: TGTGCCAGCAGCCCTACAGGGGCGATGAACACTGAAGCTTTCTTT.